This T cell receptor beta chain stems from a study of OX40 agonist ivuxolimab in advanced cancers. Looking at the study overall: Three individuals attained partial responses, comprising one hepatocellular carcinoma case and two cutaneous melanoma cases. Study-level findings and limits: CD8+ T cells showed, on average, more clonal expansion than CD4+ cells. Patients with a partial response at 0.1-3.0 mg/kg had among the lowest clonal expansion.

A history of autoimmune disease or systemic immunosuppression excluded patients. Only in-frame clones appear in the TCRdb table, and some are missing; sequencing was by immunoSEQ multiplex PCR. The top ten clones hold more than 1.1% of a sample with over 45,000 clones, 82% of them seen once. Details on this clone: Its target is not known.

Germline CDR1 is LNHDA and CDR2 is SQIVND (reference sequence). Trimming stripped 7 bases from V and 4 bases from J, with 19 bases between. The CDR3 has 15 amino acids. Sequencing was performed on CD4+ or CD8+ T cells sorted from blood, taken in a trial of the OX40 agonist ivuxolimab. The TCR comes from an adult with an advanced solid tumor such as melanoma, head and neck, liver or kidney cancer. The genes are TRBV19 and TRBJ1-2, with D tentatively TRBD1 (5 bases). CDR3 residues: CASTVRGGSFYGYTF. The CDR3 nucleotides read TGTGCCAGTACCGTGCGGGGCGGCTCCTTCTATGGCTACACCTTC. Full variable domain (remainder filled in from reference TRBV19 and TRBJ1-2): DGGITQSPKYLFRKEGQNVTLSCEQNLNHDAMYWYRQDPGQGLRLIYYSQIVNDFQKGDIAEGYSVSREKKESFPLTVTSAQKNPTAFYLCASTVRGGSFYGYTFGSGTRLTVV.